The count of the clone carrying this T cell receptor (beta chain) is one. Per the original data handling: Estimated nucleated cell counts came from reference gene primer amplification. Using immunoSEQ multiplex PCR, the repertoire was profiled, and TCRdb retains in-frame clones only, with some absent. V and J calls and clone size are given by that table; D and trimming were obtained from the DNA. The sample records some 350,000 clones, 90% being singletons. The sample is drawn from a study of blood T cell repertoires in COVID-19. The clonotype was recovered from a man aged 18 to 29 with active or convalescent COVID-19. The sample consisted of peripheral blood.

The CDR3 DNA reads TGTGCCAGCAGTTTATTAGGCGGGGTGGGGACCTACGAGCAGTACTTC. This codes for CASSLLGGVGTYEQYF. The V gene is TRBV28, the J gene TRBJ2-7; the D gene is possibly TRBD2 (6 bases). The CDR3 is 16 amino acids. Germline V CDR1 and CDR2: MDHEN, SYDVKM. V lost 1 base to trimming and J lost 2 bases, with 15 bases between them.